This T cell receptor beta chain comes out of a study of PD-1 blockade in classical Hodgkin lymphoma. TCRdb keeps only in-frame clones here, not all; method: immunoSEQ multiplex PCR. The sample has approximately 26,000 clones, 70% seen once; the top ten hold roughly 24%. Worth noting for this clone: Its antigen is as yet unknown.

Germline CDR1 MNHEY, CDR2 SMNVEV (reference sequence). The junction had 9 bases not matched to a gene; V was cut back by 6 bases and J by 6 bases. This CDR3 has 15 amino acids. Points from the study as a whole: Newly diagnosed patients reportedly had lower baseline TCR diversity than healthy donors.

Relapses following autologous stem cell transplantation were seen in all patients, with brentuximab vedotin exposure varying. The sequence derives from a human donor with classical Hodgkin lymphoma. The material sequenced was peripheral blood mononuclear cells (PBMCs), taken before the second cycle of nivolumab. The rearrangement uses TRBV27 and TRBJ2-3; TRBD2 matches 10 bases. CDR3 protein: CASSVIAGGGDTQYF. In DNA form, the CDR3 reads TGTGCCAGCAGCGTAATAGCGGGGGGTGGGGATACGCAGTATTTT.